A single sample is the source of the 10 T cell receptor beta chains below, sequenced in a study of tumor-infiltrating lymphocytes in primary liver carcinoma. The investigators made TCR beta cDNA from about 0.45 ug total RNA, using a constant-region primer. Libraries for TCR beta were built through three nested multiplex PCR rounds, which together made up a slightly modified ARM-PCR procedure. A C-beta reverse primer and TRBV1-TRBV30 forward primers served in each of the first two PCR rounds, at 10 cycles apiece. One entry per CDR3 protein, called by TCRdb with MiXCR from the multiplex PCR reads. The table includes over 250,000 distinct CDR3 sequences, more than 55% detected once. For blood RNA, unsorted whole blood served as the source, and germline DNA was extracted too. The sample consisted of peripheral blood. These TCRs come from a woman between 25 and 40 years old with primary liver carcinoma and hepatitis B virus infection.

This clonotype was counted ten times or more. This sequence joins TRBV11-2 and TRBJ2-3; 11 positions agree with TRBD2. The CDR3 totals 18 residues. V shed 5 bases, J shed 6 bases, and the junction held 16 bases outside the gene matches. Germline CDR1 is SGHAT and CDR2 is FQNNGV. The CDR3: CASSPSGGSGRVGDTQYF. Here the CDR3 DNA reads TGTGCCAGCAGCCCCTCGGGTGGTAGCGGGAGGGTAGGGGATACGCAGTATTTT. Full variable domain (missing parts from reference TRBV11-2 and TRBJ2-3): EAGVAQSPRYKIIEKRQSVAFWCNPISGHATLYWYQQILGQGPKLLIQFQNNGVVDDSQLPKDRFSAERLKGVDSTLKIQPAKLEDSAVYLCASSPSGGSGRVGDTQYFGPGTRLTVL.

The chain recombines TRBV29-1 with TRBJ2-5; tentatively, D is TRBD1 or TRBD2 (5 bases each). V was shortened by 2 bases and J by 3 bases, with 7 bases between the two germline ends. The CDR3 totals 12 residues. From germline, CDR1 is SQVTM and CDR2 ANQGSEA. This CDR3 is CSVERGEETQYF. In DNA form, the CDR3 reads TGCAGCGTTGAAAGGGGAGAAGAGACCCAGTACTTC.

A remark on this clonotype: Mismatch with germline at one junction end may stem from a read error. CDR3 sequence: CSVEVPGIYGHTF. CDR3 in DNA: TGTAGCGTTGAAGTCCCGGGTATCTATGGCCACACCTTC. This chain connects TRBV29-1 to TRBJ1-2, with D unclear. This CDR3 is built from 13 residues. From germline, CDR1 is SQVTM and CDR2 ANQGSEA.

This clonotype was seen a few times. Since a much larger clone is just one base distant, this may be a read error. The chain links TRBV14 to TRBJ1-2; D remains unclear. CDR3 length equals 13 residues. CDR1 SGHDN and CDR2 FVKESK come from the germline V gene. The V gene lost 3 bases and the J gene lost 7 bases, with 12 bases spanning the gap. DNA of the CDR3: TGTGCCAGCAGCCATTCCCAGCTGGGTGGCTACACCTTC. Protein sequence: CASSHSQLGGYTF.

Comment on this clonotype: A much larger clone is a single base away; this may be a read error. The chain joins TRBV6-1 to TRBJ2-1; 7 positions agree with TRBD1. The V and J ends lost 7 bases and 4 bases, in that order; junction bases with no gene match: 4. The CDR3 is 13 amino acids. CDR1 is MNHNS and CDR2 is SASEGT in the germline V gene. In DNA, the CDR3 is TGTGCCAGCATATTACAGGGGTACAATGAGCAGTTCTTC. Encoded protein: CASILQGYNEQFF.

About this clonotype itself: A read error may explain this, as a much larger clone is one base away. The gene calls are TRBV6-6 and TRBJ2-5; TRBD2 matches 9 bases. Germline V gene data show CDR1 as MNHNY and CDR2 as SVGAGI (reference sequence). Germline trimming cut 2 bases from V and 4 bases from J; bases unmatched to any gene: 8. The CDR3 spans 16 residues. CDR3 nucleotide sequence: TGTGCCAGCAGTTACGGCGGGAGGGCAGACAGAGAGACCCAGTACTTC. Its translation is CASSYGGRADRETQYF.

The J gene is TRBJ2-3, the V gene TRBV6-5, with TRBD1 as a possible D gene (5 bases). The CDR3 totals 15 residues. Deletions cut 2 bases from V and 5 bases from J, with 14 bases between. CDR1 and CDR2 from the germline V gene are MNHEY and SVGAGI. CDR3 in amino acids: CASSYGLVDRDTQYF. CDR3 nucleotide sequence: TGTGCCAGCAGTTACGGGCTAGTCGACAGAGATACGCAGTATTTT.

A note on this clonotype: Being one base from a much bigger clone, this may be a read error. The V and J genes are TRBV5-4 and TRBJ2-7, with TRBD1 matching 9 bases. V lost 7 bases and J lost 6; bases outside the gene matches: 11. The length of the CDR3 is 14 residues. Germline CDR1 and CDR2: SGHNT and YYREEE (reference sequence). In DNA form, the CDR3 reads TGTGCCAGCTGCGGTGACAGGGGGGGTCGCGAGCAGTACTTC. Its protein is CASCGDRGGREQYF.

V and J are TRBV2 and TRBJ2-7; D ambiguous. Germline lookup yields CDR1 SNHLY and CDR2 FYNNEI. Deletions cut 0 bases from V and 3 bases from J, with 12 bases between. This CDR3 is 15 amino acids long. CDR3 loop: CASSEAPSPGYEQYF. The CDR3 DNA reads as TGTGCCAGCAGTGAAGCGCCGAGTCCTGGCTACGAGCAGTACTTC.

The J gene is TRBJ2-3, the V gene TRBV5-4; D perhaps matches TRBD1 (5 bases). CDR3 length: 16 residues. Germline lookup yields CDR1 SGHNT and CDR2 YYREEE (reference sequence). V lost 0 bases, J lost 1 base, and 12 bases lay in between. The DNA for the CDR3 is TGTGCCAGCAGCTTGGGGCAGGGCAGGGGCACAGATACGCAGTATTTT. Amino acids: CASSLGQGRGTDTQYF.